This TCR beta chain was observed in a study of T cell clonotyping in hematopoietic cell transplantation. Germline V gene lookup returns CDR1 MNHNS and CDR2 SASEGT. The CDR3 runs 13 residues. V dropped 4 bases and J dropped 6 bases, with 10 bases sitting between them. Time point specified: recipient sample about 28 days before transplant, after cytoreduction. The data were produced by immunoSEQ multiplex PCR, yet TCRdb's version contains in-frame clones alone and is incomplete. The sample has over 25,000 clones, 65% to 90% seen once. This clonotype originated in a woman aged 55-75 years with acute myeloid leukemia. Some clones in this sample may be carry-over from other donors' samples. This material consisted of peripheral blood mononuclear cells, taken before stem cell transplant. The gene calls are TRBV6-1 and TRBJ1-5; D possibly corresponds to TRBD1 (5 bases). CDR3 loop: CASSVGVSQPQHF. As DNA, the CDR3 is TGTGCCAGCAGTGTAGGGGTTAGTCAGCCCCAGCATTTT.